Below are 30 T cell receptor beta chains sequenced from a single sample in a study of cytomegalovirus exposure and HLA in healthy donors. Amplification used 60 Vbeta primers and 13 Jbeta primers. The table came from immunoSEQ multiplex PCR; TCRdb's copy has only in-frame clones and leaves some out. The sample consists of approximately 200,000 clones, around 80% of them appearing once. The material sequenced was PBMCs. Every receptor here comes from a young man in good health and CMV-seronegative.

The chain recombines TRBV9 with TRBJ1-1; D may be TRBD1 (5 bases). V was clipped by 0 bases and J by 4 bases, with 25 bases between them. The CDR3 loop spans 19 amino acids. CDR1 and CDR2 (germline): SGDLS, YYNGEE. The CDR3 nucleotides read TGTGCCAGCAGCGTAGTGTCTTTCGGTGGCGGGGGAGTAGGCACTGAAGCTTTCTTT. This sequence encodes CASSVVSFGGGGVGTEAFF.

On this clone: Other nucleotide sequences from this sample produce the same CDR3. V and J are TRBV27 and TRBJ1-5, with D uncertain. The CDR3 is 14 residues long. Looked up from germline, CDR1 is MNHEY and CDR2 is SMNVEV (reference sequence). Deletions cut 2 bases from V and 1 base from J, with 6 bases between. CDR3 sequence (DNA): TGTGCCAGCAGTTTAGCGGGCAGCAATCAGCCCCAGCATTTT. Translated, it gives CASSLAGSNQPQHF.

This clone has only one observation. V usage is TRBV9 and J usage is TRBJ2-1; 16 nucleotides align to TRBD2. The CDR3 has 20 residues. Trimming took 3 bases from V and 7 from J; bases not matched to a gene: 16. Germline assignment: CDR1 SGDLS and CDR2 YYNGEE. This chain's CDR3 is CASSGVPGLAGGPLLNEQFF. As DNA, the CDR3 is TGTGCCAGCAGCGGGGTCCCGGGACTAGCGGGAGGGCCTCTTCTGAATGAGCAGTTCTTC.

The CDR3 DNA sequence: TGTGCCACCAGCAGCGAAATTGGGACAGCTAGAGAGACCCAGTACTTC. It yields the protein CATSSEIGTARETQYF. The gene calls are TRBV15 and TRBJ2-5; 7 bases are a match to TRBD1. This CDR3 is built from 16 residues. The junction had 11 bases not matched to a gene; V was cut back by 3 bases and J by 4 bases. The V gene's germline CDR1 is LNHNV and CDR2 YYDKDF (reference sequence). Drawing the rest from reference TRBV15 and TRBJ2-5, the complete variable domain is DAMVIQNPRYQVTQFGKPVTLSCSQTLNHNVMYWYQQKSSQAPKLLFHYYDKDFNNEADTPDNFQSRRPNTSFCFLDIRSPGLGDTAMYLCATSSEIGTARETQYFGPGTRLLVL.

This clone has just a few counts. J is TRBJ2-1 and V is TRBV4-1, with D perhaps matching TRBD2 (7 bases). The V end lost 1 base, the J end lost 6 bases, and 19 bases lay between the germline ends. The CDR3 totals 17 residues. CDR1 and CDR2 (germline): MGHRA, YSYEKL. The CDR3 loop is CASSQGPGGEITNEQFF. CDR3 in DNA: TGCGCCAGCAGCCAAGGACCGGGGGGCGAAATAACCAATGAGCAGTTCTTC.

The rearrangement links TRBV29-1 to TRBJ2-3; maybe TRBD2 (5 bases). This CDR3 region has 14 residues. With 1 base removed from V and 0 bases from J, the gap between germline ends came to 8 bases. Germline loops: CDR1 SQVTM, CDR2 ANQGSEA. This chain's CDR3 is CSVEGEQSTDTQYF. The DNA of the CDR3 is TGCAGCGTTGAAGGGGAGCAGAGCACAGATACGCAGTATTTT.

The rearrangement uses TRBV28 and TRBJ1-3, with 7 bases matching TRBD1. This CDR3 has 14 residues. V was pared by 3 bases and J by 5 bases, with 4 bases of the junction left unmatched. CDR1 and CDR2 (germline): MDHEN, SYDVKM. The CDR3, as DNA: TGTGCCAGCAGTTTGGAGGGGGCGAGAAACACCATATATTTT. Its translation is CASSLEGARNTIYF.

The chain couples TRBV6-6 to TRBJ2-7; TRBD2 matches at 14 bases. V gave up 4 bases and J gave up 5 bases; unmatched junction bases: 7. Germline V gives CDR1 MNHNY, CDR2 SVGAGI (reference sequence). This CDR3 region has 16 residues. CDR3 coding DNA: TGTGCCAGCAGTTCTACAGGACTAGCGGGAGGTAACGAGCAGTACTTC. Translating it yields CASSSTGLAGGNEQYF.

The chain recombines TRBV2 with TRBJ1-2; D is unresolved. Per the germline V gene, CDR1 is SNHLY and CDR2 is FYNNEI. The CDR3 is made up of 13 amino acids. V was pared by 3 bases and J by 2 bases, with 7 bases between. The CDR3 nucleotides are TGTGCCAGCAGTGACCCCAGAAACTATGGCTACACCTTC. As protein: CASSDPRNYGYTF.

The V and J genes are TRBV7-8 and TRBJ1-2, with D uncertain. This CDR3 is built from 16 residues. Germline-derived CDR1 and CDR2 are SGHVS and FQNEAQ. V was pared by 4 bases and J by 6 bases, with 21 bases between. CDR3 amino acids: CASSSGRVAGRHGYTF. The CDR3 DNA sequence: TGTGCCAGCAGCTCCGGGAGGGTGGCAGGACGACATGGCTACACCTTC. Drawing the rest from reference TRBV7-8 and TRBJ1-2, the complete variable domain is GAGVSQSPRYKVAKRGQDVALRCDPISGHVSLFWYQQALGQGPEFLTYFQNEAQLDKSGLPSDRFFAERPEGSVSTLKIQRTQQEDSAVYLCASSSGRVAGRHGYTFGSGTRLTVV.

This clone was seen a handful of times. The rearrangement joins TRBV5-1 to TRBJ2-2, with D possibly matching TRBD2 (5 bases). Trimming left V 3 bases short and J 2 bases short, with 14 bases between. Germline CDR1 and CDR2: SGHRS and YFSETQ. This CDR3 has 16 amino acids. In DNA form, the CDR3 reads TGCGCCAGCAGCTCACTAGGAGCACAAAACACCGGGGAGCTGTTTTTT. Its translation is CASSSLGAQNTGELFF.

As DNA, the CDR3 is TGTGCCAGCAGCTTAGCGGACAGTTATAGCAATCAGCCCCAGCATTTT. Protein: CASSLADSYSNQPQHF. The chain is built from TRBV7-8 and TRBJ1-5, with a weak D call TRBD1 (6 bases). V lost 0 bases to trimming and J lost 0 bases, with 9 bases between them. CDR3 length equals 16 residues. Germline V gives CDR1 SGHVS, CDR2 FQNEAQ.

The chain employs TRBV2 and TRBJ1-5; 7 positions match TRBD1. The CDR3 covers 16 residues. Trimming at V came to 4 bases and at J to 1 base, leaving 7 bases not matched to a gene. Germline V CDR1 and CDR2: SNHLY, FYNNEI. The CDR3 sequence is CASSGRGTESNQPQHF. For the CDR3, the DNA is TGTGCCAGCAGTGGGCGTGGGACAGAAAGCAATCAGCCCCAGCATTTT.

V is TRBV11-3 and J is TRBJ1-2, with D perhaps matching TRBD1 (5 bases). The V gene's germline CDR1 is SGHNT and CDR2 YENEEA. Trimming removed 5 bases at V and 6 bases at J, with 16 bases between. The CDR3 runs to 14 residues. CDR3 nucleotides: TGTGCCAGCAGCCCCGACAGTTTGTTTGATGGCTACACCTTC. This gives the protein CASSPDSLFDGYTF.

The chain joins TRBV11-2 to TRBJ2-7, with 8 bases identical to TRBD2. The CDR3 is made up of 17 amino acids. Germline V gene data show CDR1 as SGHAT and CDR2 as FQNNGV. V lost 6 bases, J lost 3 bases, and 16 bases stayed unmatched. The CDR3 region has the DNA TGTGCCAGCAGTCGCGCTTTCGGGGGGGCCACTTTCTACGAGCAGTACTTC. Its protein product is CASSRAFGGATFYEQYF.

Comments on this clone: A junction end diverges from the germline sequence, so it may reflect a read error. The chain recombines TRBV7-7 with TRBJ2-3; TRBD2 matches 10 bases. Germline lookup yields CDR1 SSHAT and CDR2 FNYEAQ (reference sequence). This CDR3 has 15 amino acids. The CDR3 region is CASSLAGGTQDTQYF. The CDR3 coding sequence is TGTGCTAGCAGCTTAGCGGGAGGTACCCAGGATACGCAGTATTTT.

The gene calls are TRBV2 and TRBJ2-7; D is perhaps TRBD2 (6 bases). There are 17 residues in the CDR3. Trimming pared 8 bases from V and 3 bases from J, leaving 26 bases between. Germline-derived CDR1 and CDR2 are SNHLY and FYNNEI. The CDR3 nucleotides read TGTGCCAGCGCAGCGGCGGTGGGCAGTGGGGGGATCTACGAGCAGTACTTC. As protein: CASAAAVGSGGIYEQYF. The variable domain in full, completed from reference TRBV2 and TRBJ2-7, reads EPEVTQTPSHQVTQMGQEVILRCVPISNHLYFYWYRQILGQKVEFLVSFYNNEISEKSEIFDDQFSVERPDGSNFTLKIRSTKLEDSAMYFCASAAAVGSGGIYEQYFGPGTRLTVT.

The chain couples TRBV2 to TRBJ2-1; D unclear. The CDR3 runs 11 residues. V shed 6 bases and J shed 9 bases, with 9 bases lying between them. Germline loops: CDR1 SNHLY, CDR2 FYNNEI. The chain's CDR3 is CASRVVVEQFF. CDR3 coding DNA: TGTGCCAGCAGAGTAGTGGTTGAGCAGTTCTTC.

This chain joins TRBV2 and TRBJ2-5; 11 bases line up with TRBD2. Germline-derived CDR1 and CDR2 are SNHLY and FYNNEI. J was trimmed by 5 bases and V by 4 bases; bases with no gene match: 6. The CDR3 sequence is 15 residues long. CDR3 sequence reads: CASSASSGRWETQYF. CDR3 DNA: TGTGCCAGCAGTGCGTCTAGCGGGAGGTGGGAGACCCAGTACTTC.

The chain's CDR3 is CASSQDRAGAQNTGELFF. DNA of the CDR3: TGCGCCAGCAGCCAAGACCGAGCGGGGGCGCAGAACACCGGGGAGCTGTTTTTT. V usage is TRBV4-1 and J usage is TRBJ2-2; TRBD2 agrees at 8 bases. Trimming cost V 0 bases and J 1 base; bases outside gene matches: 7. Looked up from germline, CDR1 is MGHRA and CDR2 is YSYEKL. The CDR3 spans 18 residues.

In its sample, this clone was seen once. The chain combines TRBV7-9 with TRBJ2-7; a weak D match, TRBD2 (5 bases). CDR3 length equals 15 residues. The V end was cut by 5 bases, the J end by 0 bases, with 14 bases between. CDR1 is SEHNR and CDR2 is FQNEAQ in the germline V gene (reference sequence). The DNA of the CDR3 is TGTGCCAGCAGCCAAGCGGCGTCGAGCTCCTACGAGCAGTACTTC. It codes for CASSQAASSSYEQYF.

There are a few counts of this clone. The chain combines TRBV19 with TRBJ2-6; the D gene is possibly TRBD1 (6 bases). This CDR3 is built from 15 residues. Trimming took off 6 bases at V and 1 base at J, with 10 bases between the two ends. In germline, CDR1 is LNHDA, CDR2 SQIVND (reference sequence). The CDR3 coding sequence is TGTGCCAGTAGCGCCAGGGGTTCTGGGGCCAACGTCCTGACTTTC. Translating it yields CASSARGSGANVLTF.

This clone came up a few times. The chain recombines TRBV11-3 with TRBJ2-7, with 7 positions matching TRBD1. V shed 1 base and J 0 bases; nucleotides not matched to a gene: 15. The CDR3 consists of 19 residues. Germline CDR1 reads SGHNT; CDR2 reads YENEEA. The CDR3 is CASSLVSSRQGQSSYEQYF. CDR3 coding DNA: TGTGCCAGCAGCTTAGTATCGTCCAGACAGGGCCAAAGCTCCTACGAGCAGTACTTC.

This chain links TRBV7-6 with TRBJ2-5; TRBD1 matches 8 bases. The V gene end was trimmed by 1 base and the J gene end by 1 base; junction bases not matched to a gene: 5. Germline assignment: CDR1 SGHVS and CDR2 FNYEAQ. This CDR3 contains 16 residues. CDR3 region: CASSLVAGGLQETQYF. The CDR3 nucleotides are TGTGCCAGCAGCTTAGTGGCAGGGGGCCTCCAAGAGACCCAGTACTTC.

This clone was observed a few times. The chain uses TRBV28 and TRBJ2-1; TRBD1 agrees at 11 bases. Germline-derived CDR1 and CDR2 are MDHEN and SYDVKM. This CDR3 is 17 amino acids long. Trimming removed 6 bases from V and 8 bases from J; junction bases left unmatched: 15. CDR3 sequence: CASRPGTGGLWSHEQFF. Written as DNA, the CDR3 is TGTGCCAGCAGACCCGGGACAGGGGGATTGTGGTCGCATGAGCAGTTCTTC.

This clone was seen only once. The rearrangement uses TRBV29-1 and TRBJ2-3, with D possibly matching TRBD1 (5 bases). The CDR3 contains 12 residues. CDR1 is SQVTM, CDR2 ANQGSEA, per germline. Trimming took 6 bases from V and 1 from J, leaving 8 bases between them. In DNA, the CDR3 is TGCAGCGTATTGACAGGCACAGATACGCAGTATTTT. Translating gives CSVLTGTDTQYF.

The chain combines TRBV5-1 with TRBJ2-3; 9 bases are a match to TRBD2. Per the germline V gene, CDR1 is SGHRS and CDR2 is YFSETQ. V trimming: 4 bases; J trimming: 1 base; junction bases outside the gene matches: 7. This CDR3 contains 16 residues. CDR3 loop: CASSIGAGGGTDTQYF. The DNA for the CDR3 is TGCGCCAGCAGCATCGGAGCGGGAGGAGGCACAGATACGCAGTATTTT.

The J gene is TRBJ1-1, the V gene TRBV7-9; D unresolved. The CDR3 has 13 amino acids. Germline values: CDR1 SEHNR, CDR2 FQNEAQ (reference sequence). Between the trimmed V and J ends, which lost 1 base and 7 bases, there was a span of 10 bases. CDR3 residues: CASSLDTGLEAFF. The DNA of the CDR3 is TGTGCCAGCAGCTTAGACACGGGTCTTGAAGCTTTCTTT.

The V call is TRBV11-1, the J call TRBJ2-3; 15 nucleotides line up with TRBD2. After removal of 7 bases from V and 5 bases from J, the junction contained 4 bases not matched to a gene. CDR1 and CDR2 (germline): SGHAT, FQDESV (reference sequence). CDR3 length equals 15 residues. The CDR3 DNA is TGTGCCAGCAACGGACTAGCGGGAGGGTTAGATACGCAGTATTTT. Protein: CASNGLAGGLDTQYF.

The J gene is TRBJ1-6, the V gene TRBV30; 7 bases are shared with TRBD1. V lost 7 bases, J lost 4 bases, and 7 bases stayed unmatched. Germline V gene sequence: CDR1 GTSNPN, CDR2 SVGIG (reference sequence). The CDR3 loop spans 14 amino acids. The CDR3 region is CASKTGSYNSPLHF. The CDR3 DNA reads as TGTGCCTCGAAGACAGGGTCGTATAATTCACCCCTCCACTTT.